This TCR beta chain was recovered during a study of blood T cells in healthy people across ages. Remarks on this clonotype: Its cognate antigen is unknown.

Together with a sample-barcoded 5' primer, a J-beta primer mix was included in a second PCR lasting roughly 6 to 12 cycles. A template-switch adaptor containing 12 random nucleotides labeled each cDNA molecule. TCRdb itself ran the 5' RACE reads through MiXCR, one entry per CDR3 protein. The repertoire holds over a million distinct CDR3 sequences, with 40% to 55% as singletons. Findings and caveats of the study: Naive T cell percentage strongly correlated with TCR beta diversity. Versus aged donors, long-lived donors had higher diversity and more naive CD4+ cells. Older age coincided with a roughly linear decline in TCR beta diversity per million T cells.

Germline CDR1 MGHRA, CDR2 YSYEKL. V dropped 1 base and J dropped 2; count of bases not matched to a gene: 5. CDR3 length equals 17 residues. Sequencing input: blood. This TCR derives from a woman aged 55-70 years in good health. The gene calls are TRBV4-1 and TRBJ2-7, with 13 bases aligning to TRBD2. As DNA, the CDR3 is TGCGCCAGCAGCCAAGCCCCGGGGACTAGCGGGACCTACGAGCAGTACTTC. It yields the protein CASSQAPGTSGTYEQYF.